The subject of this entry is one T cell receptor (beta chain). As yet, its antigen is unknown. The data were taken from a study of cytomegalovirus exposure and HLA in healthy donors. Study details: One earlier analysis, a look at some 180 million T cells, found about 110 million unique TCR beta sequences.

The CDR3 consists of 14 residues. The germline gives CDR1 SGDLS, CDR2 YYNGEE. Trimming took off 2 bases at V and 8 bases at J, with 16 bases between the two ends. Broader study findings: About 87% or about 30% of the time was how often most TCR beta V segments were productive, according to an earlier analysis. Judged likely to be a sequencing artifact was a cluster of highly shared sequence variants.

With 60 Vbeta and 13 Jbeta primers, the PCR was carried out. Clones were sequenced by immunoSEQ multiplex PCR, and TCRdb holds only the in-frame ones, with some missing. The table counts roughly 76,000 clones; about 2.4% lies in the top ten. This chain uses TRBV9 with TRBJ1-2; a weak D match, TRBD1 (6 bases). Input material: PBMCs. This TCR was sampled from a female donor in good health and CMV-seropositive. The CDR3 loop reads CASSVAGTHWGYTF. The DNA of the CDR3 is TGTGCCAGCAGCGTCGCCGGGACACATTGGGGCTACACCTTC. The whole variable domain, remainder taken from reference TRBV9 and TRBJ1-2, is DSGVTQTPKHLITATGQRVTLRCSPRSGDLSVYWYQQSLDQGLQFLIQYYNGEERAKGNILERFSAQQFPDLHSELNLSSLELGDSALYFCASSVAGTHWGYTFGSGTRLTVV.